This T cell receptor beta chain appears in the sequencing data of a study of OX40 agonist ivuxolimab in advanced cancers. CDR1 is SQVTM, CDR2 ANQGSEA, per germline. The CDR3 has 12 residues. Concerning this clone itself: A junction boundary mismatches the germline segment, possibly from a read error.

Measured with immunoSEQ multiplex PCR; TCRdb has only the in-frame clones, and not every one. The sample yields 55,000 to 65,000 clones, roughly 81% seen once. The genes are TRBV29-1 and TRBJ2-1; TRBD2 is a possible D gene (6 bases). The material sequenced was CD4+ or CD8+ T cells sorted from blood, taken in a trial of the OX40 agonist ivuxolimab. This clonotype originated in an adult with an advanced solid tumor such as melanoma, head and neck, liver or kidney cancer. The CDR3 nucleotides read TGCAGCGTAGAAGGAGGGATGAATGAGCAGTTCTTC. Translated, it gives CSVEGGMNEQFF.